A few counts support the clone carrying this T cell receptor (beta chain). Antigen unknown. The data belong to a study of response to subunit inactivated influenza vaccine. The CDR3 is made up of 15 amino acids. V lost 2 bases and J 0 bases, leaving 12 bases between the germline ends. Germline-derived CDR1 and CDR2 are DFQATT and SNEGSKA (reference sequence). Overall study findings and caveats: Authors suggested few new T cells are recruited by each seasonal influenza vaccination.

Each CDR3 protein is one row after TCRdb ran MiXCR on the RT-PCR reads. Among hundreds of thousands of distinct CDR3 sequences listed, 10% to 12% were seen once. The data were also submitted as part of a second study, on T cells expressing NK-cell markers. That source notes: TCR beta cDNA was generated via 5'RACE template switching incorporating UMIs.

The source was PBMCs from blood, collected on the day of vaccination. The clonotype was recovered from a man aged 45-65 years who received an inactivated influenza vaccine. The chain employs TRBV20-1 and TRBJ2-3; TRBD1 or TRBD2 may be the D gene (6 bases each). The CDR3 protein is CSARLKGGSTDTQYF. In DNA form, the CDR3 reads TGCAGTGCTAGACTTAAGGGGGGAAGCACAGATACGCAGTATTTT.